This T cell receptor beta chain was sequenced in a study of memory CD4+ T cells and cytomegalovirus serostatus. The data were produced by immunoSEQ multiplex PCR, yet TCRdb's version contains in-frame clones alone and is incomplete. The data contain around 53,000 clones, approximately 80% of them singletons. The sort gate was single viable CD3+CD4+CD8-CD45RO+ cells for memory CD4+ T cells. Serum IgG to CMV pp150, pp28, p38 and p52 defined serostatus. Total CD4+ T cells were enriched by CD4 positive selection. This clone was counted a few times. The CDR3 sequence is 14 residues long. Germline CDR1 SGHRS, CDR2 YFSETQ. V lost 1 base and J lost 5, with 13 bases in between.

The material sequenced was memory CD4+ T cells from blood. The TCR originated in an adult in good health and CMV-seropositive. The rearrangement links TRBV5-1 to TRBJ2-7; D perhaps matches TRBD2 (6 bases). CDR3 amino acids: CASSLTLGGDEQYF. The CDR3 nucleotides read TGCGCCAGCAGCTTGACCCTGGGGGGTGACGAGCAGTACTTC.